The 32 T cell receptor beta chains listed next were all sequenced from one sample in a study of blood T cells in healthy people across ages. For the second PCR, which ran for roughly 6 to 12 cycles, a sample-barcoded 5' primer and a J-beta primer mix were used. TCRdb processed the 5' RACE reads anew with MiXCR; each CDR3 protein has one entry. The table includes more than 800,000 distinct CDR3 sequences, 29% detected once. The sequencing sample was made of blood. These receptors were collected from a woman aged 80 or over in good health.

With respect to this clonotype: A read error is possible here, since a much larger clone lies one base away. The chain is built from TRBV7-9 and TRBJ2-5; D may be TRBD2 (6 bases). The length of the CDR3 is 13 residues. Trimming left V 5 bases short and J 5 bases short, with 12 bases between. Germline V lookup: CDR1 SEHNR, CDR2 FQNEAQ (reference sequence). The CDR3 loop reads CASSKPGEETQYF. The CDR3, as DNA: TGTGCCAGCAGCAAGCCGGGGGAGGAGACCCAGTACTTC.

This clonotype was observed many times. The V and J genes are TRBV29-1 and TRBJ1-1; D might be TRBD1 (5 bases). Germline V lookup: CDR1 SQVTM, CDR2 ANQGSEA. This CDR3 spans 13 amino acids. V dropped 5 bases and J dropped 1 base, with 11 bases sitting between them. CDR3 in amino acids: CSVSRQRNTEAFF. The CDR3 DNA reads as TGCAGCGTTTCCCGACAGAGGAACACTGAAGCTTTCTTT.

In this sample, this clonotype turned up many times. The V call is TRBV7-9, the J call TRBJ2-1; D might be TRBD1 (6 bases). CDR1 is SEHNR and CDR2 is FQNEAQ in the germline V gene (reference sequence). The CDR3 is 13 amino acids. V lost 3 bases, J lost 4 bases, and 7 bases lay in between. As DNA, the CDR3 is TGTGCCAGCAGCTTGGGGGCGTACAATGAGCAGTTCTTC. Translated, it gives CASSLGAYNEQFF.

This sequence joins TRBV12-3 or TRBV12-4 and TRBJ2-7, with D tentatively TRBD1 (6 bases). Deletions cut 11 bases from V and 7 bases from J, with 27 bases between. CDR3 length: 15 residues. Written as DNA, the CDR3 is TGTGCCGGCAAGGGGGAACAGGGAAGGGGCAATGAGCAGTACTTC. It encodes CAGKGEQGRGNEQYF.

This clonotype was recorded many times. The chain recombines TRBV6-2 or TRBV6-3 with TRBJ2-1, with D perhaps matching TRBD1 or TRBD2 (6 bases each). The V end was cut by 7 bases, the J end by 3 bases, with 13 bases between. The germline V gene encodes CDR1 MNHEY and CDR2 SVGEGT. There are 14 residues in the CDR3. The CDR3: CASTWAGHYNEQFF. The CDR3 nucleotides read TGTGCCAGCACCTGGGCGGGACACTACAATGAGCAGTTCTTC.

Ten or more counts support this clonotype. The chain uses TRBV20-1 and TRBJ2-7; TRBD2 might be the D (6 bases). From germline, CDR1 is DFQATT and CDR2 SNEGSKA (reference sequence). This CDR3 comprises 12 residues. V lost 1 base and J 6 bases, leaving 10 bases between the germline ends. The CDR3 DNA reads TGCAGTGCTAGAGGTCTGGGGGGCGAGCAGTACTTC. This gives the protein CSARGLGGEQYF.

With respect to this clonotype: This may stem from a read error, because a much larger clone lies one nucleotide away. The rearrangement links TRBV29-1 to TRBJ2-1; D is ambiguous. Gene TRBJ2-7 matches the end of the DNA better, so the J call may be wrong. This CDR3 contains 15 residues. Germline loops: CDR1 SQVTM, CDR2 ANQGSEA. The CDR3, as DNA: TGCAGCGTTGAAAGGTGGAGTAGCTCCTACAATGAGCAGTACTTC. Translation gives CSVERWSSSYNEQYF.

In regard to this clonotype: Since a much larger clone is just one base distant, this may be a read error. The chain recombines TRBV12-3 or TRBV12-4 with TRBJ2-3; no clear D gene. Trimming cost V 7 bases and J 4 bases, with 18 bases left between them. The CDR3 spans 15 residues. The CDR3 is CASNPSRLSADTQYF. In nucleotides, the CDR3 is TGTGCCAGCAACCCCAGTCGGTTGAGCGCAGATACGCAGTATTTT.

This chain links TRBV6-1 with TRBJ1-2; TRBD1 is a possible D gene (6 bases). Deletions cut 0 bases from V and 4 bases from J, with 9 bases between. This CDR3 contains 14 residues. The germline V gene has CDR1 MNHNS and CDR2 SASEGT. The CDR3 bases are TGTGCCAGCAGTGAAGCACAGGGATTCTATGGCTACACCTTC. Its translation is CASSEAQGFYGYTF.

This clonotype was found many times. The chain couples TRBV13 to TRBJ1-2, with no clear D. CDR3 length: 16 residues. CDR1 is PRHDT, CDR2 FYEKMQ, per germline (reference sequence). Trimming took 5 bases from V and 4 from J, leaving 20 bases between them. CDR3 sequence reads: CASSVGDSWGAYGYTF. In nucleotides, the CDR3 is TGTGCCAGCAGCGTCGGTGATTCATGGGGTGCCTATGGCTACACCTTC.

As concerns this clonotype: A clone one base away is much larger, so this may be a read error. CDR3 protein: CATSDSYGETQFF. The CDR3 nucleotides read TGTGCCACCAGTGATTCGTATGGAGAGACCCAGTTCTTC. The chain couples TRBV24-1 to TRBJ2-5; D is unresolved. Near its end, the DNA agrees better with TRBJ2-1, so the J call may be wrong. The V gene's germline CDR1 is KGHDR and CDR2 SFDVKD. This CDR3 is built from 13 residues.

The CDR3 here is CASSYSLGSRNYGYTF. The CDR3 nucleotides are TGTGCCAGCAGTTACTCGTTGGGGAGTCGTAACTATGGCTACACCTTC. This chain links TRBV6-6 with TRBJ1-2; unclear D gene. From germline, CDR1 is MNHNY and CDR2 SVGAGI (reference sequence). This CDR3 comprises 16 residues. With 0 bases removed from V and 1 base from J, the gap between germline ends came to 12 bases.

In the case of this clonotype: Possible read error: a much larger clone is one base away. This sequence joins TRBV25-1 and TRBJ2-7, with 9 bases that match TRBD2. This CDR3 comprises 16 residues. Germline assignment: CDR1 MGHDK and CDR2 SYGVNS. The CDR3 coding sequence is TGTGCCAGCAGTGAAGGAGGTGGCGGGGGGGCGTACGGGCAGTACTTC. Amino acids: CASSEGGGGGAYGQYF.

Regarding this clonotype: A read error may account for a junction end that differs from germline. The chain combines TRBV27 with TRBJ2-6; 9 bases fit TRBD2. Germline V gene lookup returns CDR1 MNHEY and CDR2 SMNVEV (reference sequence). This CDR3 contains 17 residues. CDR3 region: CASSPSGASSGANVRTF. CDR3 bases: TGTGCCAGCAGTCCTAGCGGGGCAAGCTCTGGGGCCAACGTCCGGACTTTC.

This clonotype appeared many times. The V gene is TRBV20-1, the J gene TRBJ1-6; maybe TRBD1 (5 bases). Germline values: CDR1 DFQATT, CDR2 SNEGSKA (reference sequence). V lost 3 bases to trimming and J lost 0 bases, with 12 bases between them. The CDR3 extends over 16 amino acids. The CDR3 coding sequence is TGCAGTGCTAGGCATCGGGGCAGCTCCTATAATTCACCCCTCCACTTT. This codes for CSARHRGSSYNSPLHF.

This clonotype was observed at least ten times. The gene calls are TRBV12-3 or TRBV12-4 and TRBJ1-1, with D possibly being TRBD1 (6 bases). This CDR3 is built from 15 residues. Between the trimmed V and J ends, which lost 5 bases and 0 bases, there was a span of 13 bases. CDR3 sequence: CASSRAGDMNTEAFF. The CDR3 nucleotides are TGTGCCAGCAGTCGGGCAGGGGATATGAACACTGAAGCTTTCTTT.

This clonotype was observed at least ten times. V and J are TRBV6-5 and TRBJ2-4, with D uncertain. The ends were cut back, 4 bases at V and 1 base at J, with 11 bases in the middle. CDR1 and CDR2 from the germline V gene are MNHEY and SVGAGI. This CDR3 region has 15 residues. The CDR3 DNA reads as TGTGCCAGCAGTTCGATATGGGGTGCCAAAAACATTCAGTACTTC. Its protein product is CASSSIWGAKNIQYF.

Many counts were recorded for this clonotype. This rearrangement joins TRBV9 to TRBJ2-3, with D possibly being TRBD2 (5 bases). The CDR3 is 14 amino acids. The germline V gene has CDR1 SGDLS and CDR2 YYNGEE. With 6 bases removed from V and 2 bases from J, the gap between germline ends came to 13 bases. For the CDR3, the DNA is TGTGCCAGCACCGAGGGCCCCCTCACAGATACGCAGTATTTT. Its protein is CASTEGPLTDTQYF.

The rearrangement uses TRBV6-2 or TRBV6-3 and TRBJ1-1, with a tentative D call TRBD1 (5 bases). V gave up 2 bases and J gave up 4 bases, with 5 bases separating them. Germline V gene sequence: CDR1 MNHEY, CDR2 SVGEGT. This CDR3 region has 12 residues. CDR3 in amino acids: CASSYGATEAFF. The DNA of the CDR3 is TGTGCCAGCAGTTACGGGGCCACTGAAGCTTTCTTT.

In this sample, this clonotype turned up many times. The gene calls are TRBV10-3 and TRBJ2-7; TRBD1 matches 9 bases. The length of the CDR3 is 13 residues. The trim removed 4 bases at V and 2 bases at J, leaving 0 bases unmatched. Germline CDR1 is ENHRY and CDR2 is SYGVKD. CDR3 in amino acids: CAISGQGAYEQYF. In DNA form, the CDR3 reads TGTGCCATCAGTGGACAGGGGGCCTACGAGCAGTACTTC.

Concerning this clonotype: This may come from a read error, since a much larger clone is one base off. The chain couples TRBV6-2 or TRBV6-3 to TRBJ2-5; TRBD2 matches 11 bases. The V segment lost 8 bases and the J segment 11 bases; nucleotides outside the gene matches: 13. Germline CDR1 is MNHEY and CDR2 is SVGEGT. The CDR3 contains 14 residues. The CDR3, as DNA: TGTGCCAGCGGTACTAGCGGGGGTTACAATGAGCAGTACTTC. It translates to CASGTSGGYNEQYF.

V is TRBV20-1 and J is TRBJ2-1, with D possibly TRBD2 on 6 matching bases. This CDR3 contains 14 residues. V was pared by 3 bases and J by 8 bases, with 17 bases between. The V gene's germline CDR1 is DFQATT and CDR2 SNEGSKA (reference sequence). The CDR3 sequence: CSASLATSNYEQFF. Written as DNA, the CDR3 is TGCAGTGCTAGTCTCGCGACTAGTAATTATGAGCAGTTCTTC.

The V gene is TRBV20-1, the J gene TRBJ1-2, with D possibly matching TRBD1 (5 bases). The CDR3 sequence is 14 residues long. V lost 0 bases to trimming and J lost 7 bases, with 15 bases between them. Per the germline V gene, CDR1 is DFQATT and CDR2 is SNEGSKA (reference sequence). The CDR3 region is CSARDRTRGCGYTF. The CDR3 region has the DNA TGCAGTGCTAGAGACAGGACGCGGGGCTGTGGCTACACCTTC.

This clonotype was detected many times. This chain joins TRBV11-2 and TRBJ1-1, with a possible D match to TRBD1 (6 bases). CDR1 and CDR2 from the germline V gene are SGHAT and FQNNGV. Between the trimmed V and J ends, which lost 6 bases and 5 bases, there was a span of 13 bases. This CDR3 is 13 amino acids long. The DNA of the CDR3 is TGTGCCAGCAGTTTACGGCAGGGGACTGAAGCTTTCTTT. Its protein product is CASSLRQGTEAFF.

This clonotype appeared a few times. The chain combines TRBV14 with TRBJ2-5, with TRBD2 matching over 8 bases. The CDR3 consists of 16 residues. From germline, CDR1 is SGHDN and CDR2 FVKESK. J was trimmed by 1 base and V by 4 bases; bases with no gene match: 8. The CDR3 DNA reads TGTGCCAGCAGCCGGGACCTTCGGGGGGGCCAAGAGACCCAGTACTTC. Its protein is CASSRDLRGGQETQYF.

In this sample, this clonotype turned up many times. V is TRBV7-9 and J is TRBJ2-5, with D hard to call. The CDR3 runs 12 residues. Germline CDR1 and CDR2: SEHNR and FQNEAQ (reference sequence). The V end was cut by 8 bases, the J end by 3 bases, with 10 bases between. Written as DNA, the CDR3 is TGTGCCAGCTTCGGTGACGAAGAGACCCAGTACTTC. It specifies CASFGDEETQYF.

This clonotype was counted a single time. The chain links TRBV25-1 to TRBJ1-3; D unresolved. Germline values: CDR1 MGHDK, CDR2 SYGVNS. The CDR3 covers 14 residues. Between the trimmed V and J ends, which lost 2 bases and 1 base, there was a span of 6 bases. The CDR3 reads CASSEGGSGNTIYF. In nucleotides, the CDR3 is TGTGCCAGCAGTGAAGGAGGTTCTGGAAACACCATATATTTT.

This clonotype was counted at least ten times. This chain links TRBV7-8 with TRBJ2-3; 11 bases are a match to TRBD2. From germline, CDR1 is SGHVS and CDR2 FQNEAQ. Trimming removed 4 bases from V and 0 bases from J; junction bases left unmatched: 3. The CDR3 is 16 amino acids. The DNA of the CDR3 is TGTGCCAGCAGCTCGGGACTAGCGGCTAGCACAGATACGCAGTATTTT. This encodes CASSSGLAASTDTQYF.

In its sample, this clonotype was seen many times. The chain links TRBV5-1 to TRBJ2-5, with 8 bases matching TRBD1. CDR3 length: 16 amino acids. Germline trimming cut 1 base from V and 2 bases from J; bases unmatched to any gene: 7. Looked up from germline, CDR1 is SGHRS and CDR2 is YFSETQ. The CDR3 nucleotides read TGCGCCAGCAGCTTGCGGACAGGGAAGGGGCAAGAGACCCAGTACTTC. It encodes CASSLRTGKGQETQYF.

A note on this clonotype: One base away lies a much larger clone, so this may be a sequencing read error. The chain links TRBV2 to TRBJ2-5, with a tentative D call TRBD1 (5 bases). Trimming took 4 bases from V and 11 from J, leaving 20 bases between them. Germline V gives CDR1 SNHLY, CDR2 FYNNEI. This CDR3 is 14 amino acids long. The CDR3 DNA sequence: TGTGCCAGCAGTGTGCAGGGCATCAGCTACGGGCAGTACTTC. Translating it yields CASSVQGISYGQYF.

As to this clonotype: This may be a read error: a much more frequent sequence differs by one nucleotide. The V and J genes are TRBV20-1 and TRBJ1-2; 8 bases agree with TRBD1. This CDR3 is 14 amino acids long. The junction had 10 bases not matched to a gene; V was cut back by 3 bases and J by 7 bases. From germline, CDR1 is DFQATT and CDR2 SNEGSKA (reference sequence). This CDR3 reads CSARGQGALSGYTF. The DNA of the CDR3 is TGCAGTGCTAGGGGGCAGGGGGCTCTGTCTGGCTACACCTTC.

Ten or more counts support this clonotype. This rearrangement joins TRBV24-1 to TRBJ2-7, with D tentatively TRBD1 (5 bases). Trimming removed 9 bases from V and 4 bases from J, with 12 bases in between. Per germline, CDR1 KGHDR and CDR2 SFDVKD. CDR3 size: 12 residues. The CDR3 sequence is CATVGQRYEQYF. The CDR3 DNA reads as TGTGCCACCGTAGGACAAAGATACGAGCAGTACTTC.